These 10 T cell receptor beta chains were all obtained from the same sample, sequenced in a study of T cell responses to AZD1222 COVID-19 vaccine. Generated by immunoSEQ multiplex PCR, the TCRdb table keeps only in-frame clones and is missing some. The sample records some 190,000 clones, around 94% being singletons. The specimen comprised peripheral blood, sampled 28 days after the second dose of the MenACWY control vaccine. The receptors here all came from an adult who received the MenACWY meningococcal vaccine as a control.

The chain's CDR3 is CAISESSGGQPQHF. CDR3 sequence (DNA): TGTGCCATCAGTGAGTCGTCCGGAGGCCAGCCCCAGCATTTT. The V gene is TRBV10-3, the J gene TRBJ1-5; D is unresolved. CDR3 size: 14 residues. In germline, CDR1 is ENHRY, CDR2 SYGVKD. V was shortened by 0 bases and J by 7 bases, with 10 bases between the two germline ends.

This rearrangement joins TRBV14 to TRBJ2-1; D is unresolved. The CDR3 extends over 13 amino acids. Looked up from germline, CDR1 is SGHDN and CDR2 is FVKESK. V lost 0 bases, J lost 5 bases, and 5 bases lay in between. This CDR3 reads CASSQDPDNEQFF. In DNA form, the CDR3 reads TGTGCCAGCAGCCAAGATCCCGACAATGAGCAGTTCTTC.

This clone was recorded once. Different DNA sequences within this sample yield the same CDR3. V usage is TRBV27 and J usage is TRBJ2-7; 9 positions agree with TRBD1. The CDR3 runs to 12 residues. Germline V gene data show CDR1 as MNHEY and CDR2 as SMNVEV (reference sequence). The trim removed 6 bases at V and 5 bases at J, leaving 2 bases unmatched. This CDR3 reads CASRDRGNEQYF. The CDR3 nucleotides read TGTGCCAGCAGAGACAGGGGGAACGAGCAGTACTTC.

This clone showed up just a few times. The V call is TRBV9, the J call TRBJ2-3; D is ambiguous. The germline CDR1 and CDR2 sequences are SGDLS and YYNGEE. V gave up 4 bases and J gave up 3 bases, with 6 bases separating them. CDR3 length: 12 residues. CDR3 sequence reads: CASSTLTDTQYF. In DNA form, the CDR3 reads TGTGCCAGCAGCACGCTTACAGATACGCAGTATTTT.

V is TRBV9 and J is TRBJ2-3, with D tentatively TRBD2 (5 bases). The ends were cut back, 0 bases at V and 6 bases at J, with 11 bases in the middle. CDR3 length: 14 residues. Germline V gives CDR1 SGDLS, CDR2 YYNGEE. CDR3 DNA: TGTGCCAGCAGCGTAGGGATTGGCGGGGATACGCAGTATTTT. This sequence encodes CASSVGIGGDTQYF.

V usage is TRBV30 and J usage is TRBJ1-2; maybe TRBD1 (5 bases). The CDR3 has 12 amino acids. Trimming took off 8 bases at V and 2 bases at J, with 12 bases between the two ends. Germline loops: CDR1 GTSNPN, CDR2 SVGIG (reference sequence). In DNA form, the CDR3 reads TGTGCCGGCCGGGGGTTCAACTATGGCTACACCTTC. It is translated as CAGRGFNYGYTF.

The rearrangement uses TRBV11-2 and TRBJ2-5; D is possibly TRBD2 (5 bases). This CDR3 region has 14 residues. Trimming left V 4 bases short and J 5 bases short, with 14 bases between. Germline V gene data show CDR1 as SGHAT and CDR2 as FQNNGV. Here the CDR3 reads CASSSVRGHETQYF. The DNA for the CDR3 is TGTGCCAGCAGCTCCGTTCGGGGTCACGAGACCCAGTACTTC.

V gene TRBV5-4 combines with J gene TRBJ1-2; D uncertain. Germline CDR1 reads SGHNT; CDR2 reads YYREEE (reference sequence). With 0 bases removed from V and 3 bases from J, the gap between germline ends came to 6 bases. The CDR3 consists of 13 residues. DNA for the CDR3: TGTGCCAGCAGCTTGGGACGATACTATGGCTACACCTTC. It codes for CASSLGRYYGYTF.

The rearrangement links TRBV9 to TRBJ1-1; D unclear. Germline V lookup: CDR1 SGDLS, CDR2 YYNGEE. The CDR3 runs 13 residues. V lost 3 bases and J lost 0, with 6 bases in between. The CDR3 sequence: CASSEGMNTEAFF. The CDR3 DNA reads TGTGCCAGCAGCGAAGGGATGAACACTGAAGCTTTCTTT.

This clone was counted a single time. V usage is TRBV4-1 and J usage is TRBJ1-2, with D maybe TRBD1 (6 bases). V was cut by 0 bases and J by 2 bases, with 10 bases left in between. This CDR3 contains 15 residues. The germline V gene encodes CDR1 MGHRA and CDR2 YSYEKL. DNA for the CDR3: TGCGCCAGCAGCCAAGATCTTGGACAGAACTATGGCTACACCTTC. Amino acid sequence: CASSQDLGQNYGYTF.